Listed below are T cell receptor beta chains from one sample, sequenced in a study of identifying expanded T cells in peripheral blood. Measured with immunoSEQ multiplex PCR; TCRdb has only the in-frame clones, and not every one. The repertoire includes about 85,000 clones, approximately 90% of them detected once, and 15% to 20% sits in the top ten. The specimen sequenced was blood. Receptors originate from a person aged 18-70 years in good health. CDR3s leave out the opening cysteine and the closing phenylalanine or tryptophan. D genes are given only for firm matches.

d_call j_call v_call cdr3_aa
- TRBJ2-5 TRBV19 ASQTNSNQETQY
- TRBJ2-1 TRBV9 ASSQRAGANEQF
TRBD1 TRBJ1-3 TRBV7-2 ASSLVGTGAGNTIY
- TRBJ2-2 TRBV5-8 ASSFFQGWELF
- TRBJ2-5 TRBV6-5 ASSYGGLYKETQY
- TRBJ1-2 TRBV5-4 ASSSTRGIYGYT
TRBD1 TRBJ1-1 TRBV5-1 ASSFTGGGTEAF
TRBD1 TRBJ1-2 TRBV7-8 ASSSGQDNYGYT
- TRBJ2-1 TRBV1 TSSPRGF
TRBD1 TRBJ1-1 TRBV13 ASSRTGTAKLEAF
- TRBJ1-2 TRBV10-3 AISEERGGGYT
TRBD1 TRBJ2-3 TRBV7-2 ASKTGTEARDTQY
- TRBJ2-1 TRBV7-3 ASSLKRAYNEQF
- TRBJ2-1 TRBV28 ASSFGGPSYNEQF
TRBD1 TRBJ1-2 TRBV2 ASSDRGYGYT
TRBD1 TRBJ1-1 TRBV28 ASSDIGQGIASAGTEAF
TRBD1 TRBJ2-6 TRBV7-9 ASPRGSSPGANVLT
TRBD1 TRBJ2-7 TRBV6-5 ASSWLDREHHEQY
TRBD1 TRBJ1-5 TRBV6-1 ASREQGVTQPQH
- TRBJ1-5 TRBV2 ASSEARLTYQPQH
- - TRBV25-1 ASSEPGARYEQY
TRBD2 TRBJ2-1 TRBV27 ASSLWLAGNNEQF
- TRBJ1-1 TRBV7-9 ASSHSNTEAF
TRBD1 TRBJ2-7 TRBV5-6 ASSLHAGGFRYEQY
- TRBJ1-3 TRBV7-2 ASSLSWGFGSGNTIY
- TRBJ2-5 TRBV13 ASSAETQY
- TRBJ1-2 TRBV4-3 ASSQDNRADYGYT
- TRBJ1-3 TRBV7-2 ASSPKDSGNTIY
- TRBJ2-2 TRBV9 ASSVDTANTGELF
- TRBJ1-2 TRBV4-1 ASSQETGLNYGYT
- TRBJ1-3 TRBV29-1 SVDQGNTIY
- TRBJ1-2 TRBV2 ASSEAGRSYGYT
- TRBJ1-1 TRBV2 ASSGGWSTEAF
TRBD1 TRBJ1-4 TRBV7-2 ASSITHRGFNEKLF
TRBD1 TRBJ1-2 TRBV7-9 ASSQGAFNYGYT